A selection of T cell receptor beta chains follows, all from one sample in a study of PD-L1 blockade in urothelial cancer. Measured with immunoSEQ multiplex PCR; TCRdb has only the in-frame clones, and not every one. The table shows around 40,000 clones, with approximately 91% occurring only once. The sequencing here drew on PBMCs, taken around atezolizumab (anti-PD-L1) treatment. The receptors originated from a woman aged 55-70 years with urothelial cancer. Both conserved end residues are part of each CDR3.

>TRBV19|TRBJ1-4
CASSLPQGINEKLFF
>TRBV7-3|TRBJ2-7
CASSPTGTASYEQYF
>TRBV19|TRBJ2-7
CASSTGTGSPYEQYF
>TRBV4-1|TRBJ2-1
CASSQVRVAIEQFF
>TRBV19|TRBJ1-4
CASSDRTREKLFF
>TRBV29-1|TRBJ1-5
CSVATGINQPQHF
>TRBV2|TRBJ2-1
CASSEGSLQGAGYNEQFF
>TRBV14|TRBJ2-5
CASSQDWQTQYF
>TRBV7-2|TRBJ2-3
CASSSRTRDTQYF
>TRBV7-2|TRBJ2-4
CASSSLGVLAKNIQYF
>TRBV2|TRBJ1-3
CASSNRGRLSSSGNTIYF
>TRBV5-1|TRBJ2-1
CASSLVEIPYNEQFF
>TRBV5-1|TRBJ2-3
CASSWQRLAGEGDTQYF
>TRBV5-6|TRBJ2-5
CASSLPGGAPQETQYF
>TRBV11-2|TRBJ2-1
CASSSTRTGNEQFF
>TRBV7-3|TRBJ2-3
CASSLGTSKADTQYF
>TRBV7-2|TRBJ2-3
CASSLGSGSWGTDTQYF
>TRBV7-6|TRBJ2-7
CASSLEAGYSYEQYF
>TRBV28|TRBJ2-5
CASSPLLRASQETQYF
>TRBV28|TRBJ2-1
CASSHSSQISYNEQFF
>TRBV19|TRBJ2-7
CASGGVVGYEQYF
>TRBV28|TRBJ2-5
CASSLGGQGQETQYF
>TRBV29-1|TRBJ2-6
CSVAGLAAGANVLTF
>TRBV7-9|TRBJ2-5
CASRKSSGQETQYF
>TRBV9|TRBJ2-3
CASSRGTSGTDTQYF
>TRBV18|TRBJ2-3
CASSNTGASTDTQYF
>TRBV14|TRBJ2-3
CASSQDASGTGKRTDTQYF
>TRBV5-6|TRBJ2-3
CASDTVLSTDTQYF
>TRBV21-1|TRBJ1-5
CASSKRQGSPTMPQHF
>TRBV5-1|TRBJ2-7
CASSLVQSGRGAEQYF
>TRBV7-3|TRBJ2-2
CASSPAGGSNTGELFF
>TRBV5-1|TRBJ2-1
CASSFRGVDEQFF
>TRBV7-7|TRBJ2-5
CASSLVGVDAETQYF
>TRBV6-5|TRBJ1-4
CASSYGQGNEKLFF
>TRBV5-1|TRBJ1-4
CASSLASLATNEKLFF
>TRBV11-2|TRBJ2-7
CASSARIGTISGEQYF
>TRBV19|TRBJ1-1
CASSPVTGNTEAFF
>TRBV7-9|TRBJ2-5
CASSAAETQYF
>TRBV7-8|TRBJ2-1
CASSLAVAGGLSYNEQFF
>TRBV13|TRBJ1-1
CASHGDMNTEAFF